Listed here are 10 T cell receptor beta chains from one sample, sequenced in a study of OX40 agonist ivuxolimab in advanced cancers. Some clones are missing from TCRdb's copy, which holds only in-frame ones; the method was immunoSEQ multiplex PCR. The sample holds 60,000 to 80,000 clones, about four fifths seen once. Sequenced material: CD4+ or CD8+ T cells sorted from blood, taken in a trial of the OX40 agonist ivuxolimab. The receptor source for this set is an adult with an advanced solid tumor such as melanoma, head and neck, liver or kidney cancer.

The rearrangement uses TRBV2 and TRBJ1-5; D unclear. Germline V gene sequence: CDR1 SNHLY, CDR2 FYNNEI. The V and J ends lost 6 bases and 3 bases respectively, with 9 bases between them. This CDR3 region has 13 residues. The CDR3 nucleotides read TGTGCCAGCAGGGACTGGGTCAATCAGCCCCAGCATTTT. This encodes CASRDWVNQPQHF.

The gene calls are TRBV10-3 and TRBJ2-5; 8 nucleotides agree with TRBD1. The CDR3 contains 16 residues. Trimming cost V 4 bases and J 5 bases; bases outside gene matches: 12. Germline V gives CDR1 ENHRY, CDR2 SYGVKD. The CDR3 loop reads CAISVAGTGQWETQYF. CDR3 DNA: TGTGCCATCAGTGTTGCCGGGACAGGTCAGTGGGAGACCCAGTACTTC.

The chain employs TRBV7-3 and TRBJ2-2; a weak D match, TRBD1 (6 bases). V was trimmed by 5 bases and J by 2 bases, leaving 15 bases between them. The V gene's germline CDR1 is SGHTA and CDR2 FQGTGA. The CDR3 extends over 16 amino acids. The CDR3 protein is CASSGPSGTNTGELFF. In DNA form, the CDR3 reads TGTGCCAGCAGCGGACCTTCCGGGACAAACACCGGGGAGCTGTTTTTT.

The chain recombines TRBV18 with TRBJ2-5, with TRBD2 matching over 7 bases. Trimming at V came to 4 bases and at J to 2 bases, leaving 13 bases not matched to a gene. The germline V gene encodes CDR1 KGHSH and CDR2 LQKENI. CDR3 size: 17 residues. The CDR3 bases are TGTGCCAGCTCACTAGAGAGAATCGGGGGACTACAAGAGACCCAGTACTTC. Translating gives CASSLERIGGLQETQYF. Full variable domain (missing parts from reference TRBV18 and TRBJ2-5): NAGVMQNPRHLVRRRGQEARLRCSPMKGHSHVYWYRQLPEEGLKFMVYLQKENIIDESGMPKERFSAEFPKEGPSILRIQQVVRGDSAAYFCASSLERIGGLQETQYFGPGTRLLVL.

Notes on this clone: The junction does not match germline at one end; this may be a read error. Distinct nucleotide sequences in the sample also encode this CDR3. The V call is TRBV27, the J call TRBJ2-7; D not resolved. The V gene's germline CDR1 is MNHEY and CDR2 SMNVEV (reference sequence). The CDR3 loop spans 15 amino acids. The CDR3 spells CASSLRQSWAYEQYF. CDR3 DNA sequence: TGTGCTAGCAGTTTAAGGCAGTCCTGGGCCTACGAGCAGTACTTC.

This chain uses TRBV19 with TRBJ1-5, with D perhaps matching TRBD1 (5 bases). Trimming took off 6 bases at V and 5 bases at J, with 14 bases between the two ends. Germline assignment: CDR1 LNHDA and CDR2 SQIVND (reference sequence). The CDR3 sequence is 14 residues long. CDR3 sequence: CASRSGGFDQPQHF. CDR3 bases: TGTGCCAGTAGGTCCGGGGGATTTGATCAGCCCCAGCATTTT.

The gene calls are TRBV9 and TRBJ2-6, with 12 bases matching TRBD2. The junction had 7 bases not matched to a gene; V was cut back by 3 bases and J by 3 bases. This CDR3 contains 18 residues. Germline CDR1 reads SGDLS; CDR2 reads YYNGEE. CDR3 sequence: CASSERLAGAGGANVLTF. The DNA of the CDR3 is TGTGCCAGCAGCGAACGACTAGCGGGAGCAGGTGGGGCCAACGTCCTGACTTTC.

The chain links TRBV19 to TRBJ1-3, with 10 bases aligning to TRBD1. The germline CDR1 and CDR2 sequences are LNHDA and SQIVND (reference sequence). The length of the CDR3 is 15 residues. Trimming at V came to 6 bases and at J to 8 bases, leaving 10 bases not matched to a gene. The CDR3 bases are TGTGCCAGTAGCCAAACGGGACAGGGGCGGTACACCATATATTTT. Protein sequence: CASSQTGQGRYTIYF.

J is TRBJ1-1 and V is TRBV5-4; 7 positions match TRBD1. Germline V gene data show CDR1 as SGHNT and CDR2 as YYREEE (reference sequence). The CDR3 is made up of 13 amino acids. The trim removed 1 base at V and 6 bases at J, leaving 3 bases unmatched. The CDR3 sequence is CASSLRGLAEAFF. The CDR3 DNA reads as TGTGCCAGCAGCTTGAGGGGGCTCGCTGAAGCTTTCTTT.

The rearrangement links TRBV4-1 to TRBJ1-5; D is undetermined. V gave up 0 bases and J gave up 3 bases, with 12 bases separating them. The germline V gene encodes CDR1 MGHRA and CDR2 YSYEKL. The CDR3 loop spans 16 amino acids. The CDR3 loop is CASSQDPTNNNQPQHF. The CDR3 region has the DNA TGCGCCAGCAGCCAAGACCCGACAAATAACAATCAGCCCCAGCATTTT.